This T cell receptor beta chain came from a study of T cell responses to AZD1222 COVID-19 vaccine. The CDR3 length is 14 residues. Germline V gene lookup returns CDR1 SGHRS and CDR2 YFSETQ. V lost 2 bases to trimming and J lost 6 bases, with 13 bases between them. The table came from immunoSEQ multiplex PCR; TCRdb's copy has only in-frame clones and leaves some out. The sample contains 150,000 to 180,000 clones, roughly 90% of which appear only once. Only a few counts were recorded for this clone. This sample comprised peripheral blood, obtained on day 0 of AZD1222 vaccination. The TCR was taken from an adult in good health. The chain recombines TRBV5-1 with TRBJ2-3; D perhaps matches TRBD1 (6 bases). CDR3 nucleotide sequence: TGCGCCAGCAGCTTAACGGACAGCTCGGATACGCAGTATTTT. Residues: CASSLTDSSDTQYF. Full variable domain (outside the CDR3, taken from reference TRBV5-1 and TRBJ2-3): KAGVTQTPRYLIKTRGQQVTLSCSPISGHRSVSWYQQTPGQGLQFLFEYFSETQRNKGNFPGRFSGRQFSNSRSEMNVSTLELGDSALYLCASSLTDSSDTQYFGPGTRLTVL.